These 20 T cell receptor beta chains originate from one sample sequenced in a study of control samples from healthy donors and cancer patients. Data came from immunoSEQ multiplex PCR; TCRdb stores just in-frame clones and leaves some out. The table records roughly 150,000 clones, roughly 93% of them present only once. The sequencing input was blood. Every receptor here comes from a man in his forties or fifties in good health.

The rearrangement uses TRBV2 and TRBJ1-1; D uncertain. Germline-derived CDR1 and CDR2 are SNHLY and FYNNEI. The CDR3 length is 14 residues. The V gene lost 7 bases and the J gene lost 1 base, with 13 bases spanning the gap. CDR3: CASTLGRRNTEAFF. The CDR3 region has the DNA TGTGCCAGCACCTTGGGCAGGAGGAACACTGAAGCTTTCTTT.

The chain recombines TRBV7-2 with TRBJ2-1; D call uncertain. This CDR3 has 14 residues. Trimming stripped 0 bases from V and 7 bases from J, with 10 bases between. CDR1 SGHTA and CDR2 FQGNSA come from the germline V gene. CDR3 sequence (DNA): TGTGCCAGCAGCTTAGCGTATCTGGGTAATGAGCAGTTCTTC. It yields the protein CASSLAYLGNEQFF. Combining the CDR3 with reference TRBV7-2 and TRBJ2-1 gives the whole variable domain GAGVSQSPSNKVTEKGKDVELRCDPISGHTALYWYRQSLGQGLEFLIYFQGNSAPDKSGLPSDRFSAERTGGSVSTLTIQRTQQEDSAVYLCASSLAYLGNEQFFGPGTRLTVL.

In this sample, this clone turned up a few times. The rearrangement uses TRBV18 and TRBJ1-3, with TRBD1 matching 8 bases. CDR3 length equals 16 residues. V dropped 3 bases and J dropped 3; count of bases not matched to a gene: 7. Germline V CDR1 and CDR2: KGHSH, LQKENI. The CDR3, as DNA: TGTGCCAGCTCACCGATACTGGACAGGGTTGGAAACACCATATATTTT. It is translated as CASSPILDRVGNTIYF.

This rearrangement joins TRBV5-1 to TRBJ2-3, with D tentatively TRBD2 (7 bases). In germline, CDR1 is SGHRS, CDR2 YFSETQ. The CDR3 consists of 17 residues. With 3 bases removed from V and 3 bases from J, the gap between germline ends came to 20 bases. The CDR3 region is CASSWHGREGGTDTQYF. CDR3 coding DNA: TGCGCCAGCAGCTGGCACGGAAGGGAGGGGGGGACAGATACGCAGTATTTT.

The chain employs TRBV19 and TRBJ2-1; possibly TRBD1 for D (5 bases). The CDR3 loop spans 14 amino acids. Looked up from germline, CDR1 is LNHDA and CDR2 is SQIVND (reference sequence). Trimming shortened V by 6 bases and J by 7 bases, and 16 bases separated the two germline ends. Here the CDR3 DNA reads TGTGCCAGTAGCAAACAGTCGAGACAGAATGAGCAGTTCTTC. Its protein is CASSKQSRQNEQFF. Full variable domain (rest looked up from reference TRBV19 and TRBJ2-1): DGGITQSPKYLFRKEGQNVTLSCEQNLNHDAMYWYRQDPGQGLRLIYYSQIVNDFQKGDIAEGYSVSREKKESFPLTVTSAQKNPTAFYLCASSKQSRQNEQFFGPGTRLTVL.

V gene TRBV5-6 combines with J gene TRBJ1-6; a possible D gene is TRBD1 (5 bases). Germline V gene sequence: CDR1 SGHDT, CDR2 YYEEEE. The CDR3 extends over 19 amino acids. Trimming left V 4 bases short and J 6 bases short, with 26 bases between. The CDR3 spells CASSPWTTGRTGFNSPLHF. The DNA for the CDR3 is TGTGCCAGCAGCCCTTGGACGACTGGAAGAACAGGTTTTAATTCACCCCTCCACTTT.

This sequence joins TRBV29-1 and TRBJ2-7, with 7 bases lining up with TRBD2. Germline-derived CDR1 and CDR2 are SQVTM and ANQGSEA. V was clipped by 7 bases and J by 3 bases; unmatched bases: 6. This CDR3 is built from 12 residues. The DNA of the CDR3 is TGCAGCGCCAGGACTAGGCTCTACGAGCAGTACTTC. Translation gives CSARTRLYEQYF.

A word on this clone: This same CDR3 is encoded by further DNA sequences in the sample. V gene TRBV28 combines with J gene TRBJ1-5, with 7 bases aligning to TRBD1. V lost 6 bases and J lost 3; bases outside the gene matches: 5. The length of the CDR3 is 14 residues. Germline CDR1 and CDR2: MDHEN and SYDVKM. CDR3 sequence reads: CASRPGQYNQPQHF. The CDR3 DNA reads as TGTGCCAGCAGACCGGGACAGTACAATCAGCCCCAGCATTTT. Supplemented by reference TRBV28 and TRBJ1-5, the full variable domain reads DVKVTQSSRYLVKRTGEKVFLECVQDMDHENMFWYRQDPGLGLRLIYFSYDVKMKEKGDIPEGYSVSREKKERFSLILESASTNQTSMYLCASRPGQYNQPQHFGDGTRLSIL.

The V and J genes are TRBV5-5 and TRBJ1-1; 7 nucleotides agree with TRBD1. Germline V CDR1 and CDR2: SGHKS, YYEKEE (reference sequence). V dropped 1 base and J dropped 4; count of bases not matched to a gene: 4. This CDR3 has 14 residues. CDR3: CASSLWQGVTEAFF. In DNA, the CDR3 is TGTGCCAGCAGCTTGTGGCAGGGGGTCACTGAAGCTTTCTTT. The entire variable domain, with the rest obtained from reference TRBV5-5 and TRBJ1-1, is as follows: DAGVTQSPTHLIKTRGQQVTLRCSPISGHKSVSWYQQVLGQGPQFIFQYYEKEERGRGNFPDRFSARQFPNYSSELNVNALLLGDSALYLCASSLWQGVTEAFFGQGTRLTVV.

The chain is built from TRBV5-1 and TRBJ2-3, with TRBD2 matching 14 bases. The CDR3 covers 18 residues. Germline V gene sequence: CDR1 SGHRS, CDR2 YFSETQ. V shed 5 bases, J shed 4 bases, and the junction held 12 bases outside the gene matches. CDR3 nucleotides: TGCGCCAGCAGTAACCCGGGACTAGCGGGAGTAGGGGCAGATACGCAGTATTTT. This encodes CASSNPGLAGVGADTQYF.

This chain joins TRBV11-3 and TRBJ2-1; TRBD1 might be the D (5 bases). V was pared by 3 bases and J by 9 bases, with 12 bases between. Germline loops: CDR1 SGHNT, CDR2 YENEEA. CDR3 length: 13 residues. CDR3 protein: CASSFLGAGEQFF. As DNA, the CDR3 is TGTGCCAGCAGCTTTCTAGGGGCTGGTGAGCAGTTCTTC.

The chain employs TRBV6-5 and TRBJ1-2; TRBD1 agrees at 9 bases. The CDR3 covers 15 residues. Germline assignment: CDR1 MNHEY and CDR2 SVGAGI. V trimming: 4 bases; J trimming: 5 bases; junction bases outside the gene matches: 8. CDR3 nucleotides: TGTGCCAGCAGTTCCGCCGGGACAGGGATTTATGGCTACACCTTC. Amino acid sequence: CASSSAGTGIYGYTF.

This clone was seen once. This sequence joins TRBV4-2 and TRBJ2-7, with a possible D match to TRBD1 (5 bases). The CDR3 totals 14 residues. Germline lookup yields CDR1 LGHNA and CDR2 YNFKEQ. The V gene lost 4 bases and the J gene lost 2 bases, with 12 bases spanning the gap. The CDR3 sequence: CASSLGRSPYEQYF. CDR3 sequence (DNA): TGTGCCAGCAGCCTGGGGCGTTCCCCCTACGAGCAGTACTTC.

The chain is built from TRBV18 and TRBJ2-7, with 11 bases that match TRBD2. Germline CDR1 reads KGHSH; CDR2 reads LQKENI. Losses at the gene ends were 3 bases for V and 3 bases for J; bases not matched to a gene: 1. The CDR3 sequence is 14 residues long. This CDR3 is CASSPGLADYEQYF. The CDR3 DNA follows: TGTGCCAGCTCACCGGGACTAGCGGACTACGAGCAGTACTTC.

This chain connects TRBV24-1 to TRBJ2-1; 8 bases align to TRBD2. J lost 7 bases, V lost 0 bases, and 7 bases had no gene match. The germline CDR1 and CDR2 sequences are KGHDR and SFDVKD. CDR3 size: 16 residues. This chain's CDR3 is CATSDLTGGSTNEQFF. CDR3 DNA sequence: TGTGCCACCAGTGATTTGACGGGAGGGTCGACTAATGAGCAGTTCTTC.

This chain joins TRBV2 and TRBJ1-5; 8 bases align to TRBD1. The CDR3 contains 13 residues. The germline V gene encodes CDR1 SNHLY and CDR2 FYNNEI. V dropped 10 bases and J dropped 7; count of bases not matched to a gene: 9. The CDR3 nucleotides are TGTGCCATTAAAGGACAGGGTATACAGCCCCAGCATTTT. Protein sequence: CAIKGQGIQPQHF.

The chain combines TRBV7-9 with TRBJ2-2; TRBD1 matches at 8 bases. The CDR3 runs 15 residues. With V trimmed by 3 bases and J by 2 bases, 2 bases remained unmatched. Germline CDR1 is SEHNR and CDR2 is FQNEAQ (reference sequence). The CDR3 DNA is TGTGCCAGCAGCTTCGGACAGGGTAACACCGGGGAGCTGTTTTTT. Protein product: CASSFGQGNTGELFF.

This chain uses TRBV5-1 with TRBJ2-5; 7 bases match TRBD1. Trimming cost V 4 bases and J 5 bases; bases outside gene matches: 11. This CDR3 comprises 15 residues. The germline V gene encodes CDR1 SGHRS and CDR2 YFSETQ. CDR3 nucleotides: TGCGCCAGCAGCCCACGCACAGGGGTTGGTGAGACCCAGTACTTC. Translated, it gives CASSPRTGVGETQYF.

This chain links TRBV30 with TRBJ2-3; tentative D call: TRBD2 (5 bases). The CDR3 runs 12 residues. Trimming took off 3 bases at V and 4 bases at J, with 8 bases between the two ends. CDR1 and CDR2 from the germline V gene are GTSNPN and SVGIG (reference sequence). In DNA form, the CDR3 reads TGTGCCTGGAGCGGGATTCCAGATACGCAGTATTTT. Protein sequence: CAWSGIPDTQYF.

This clone was observed a few times. CDR3 residues: CSASPGMGYTF. CDR3 bases: TGCAGTGCTAGCCCCGGTATGGGCTACACCTTC. V is TRBV20-1 and J is TRBJ1-2, with D unclear. Trimming removed 3 bases at V and 8 bases at J, with 10 bases between. Germline-derived CDR1 and CDR2 are DFQATT and SNEGSKA (reference sequence). The CDR3 sequence is 11 residues long.